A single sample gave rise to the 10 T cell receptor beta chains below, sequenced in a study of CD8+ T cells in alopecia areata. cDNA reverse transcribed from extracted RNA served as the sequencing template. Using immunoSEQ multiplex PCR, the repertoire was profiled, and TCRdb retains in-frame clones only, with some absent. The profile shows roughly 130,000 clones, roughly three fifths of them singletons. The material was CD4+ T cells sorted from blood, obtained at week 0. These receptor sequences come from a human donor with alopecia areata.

CDR3 amino acids: CASSYRLDTQYF. In nucleotides, the CDR3 is TGTGCCAGCAGCTACCGGTTGGATACGCAGTATTTT. The chain has TRBV5-6 and TRBJ2-3; no reliable D call. Germline V gene data show CDR1 as SGHDT and CDR2 as YYEEEE. Trimming cost V 3 bases and J 6 bases, with 8 bases left between them. This CDR3 is 12 amino acids long.

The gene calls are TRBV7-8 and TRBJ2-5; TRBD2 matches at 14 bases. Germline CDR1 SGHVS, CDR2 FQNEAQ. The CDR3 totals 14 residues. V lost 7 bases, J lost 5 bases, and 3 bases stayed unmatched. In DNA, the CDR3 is TGTGCCAGCACCCGGACTAGCGGGGGGGAGACCCAGTACTTC. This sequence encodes CASTRTSGGETQYF.

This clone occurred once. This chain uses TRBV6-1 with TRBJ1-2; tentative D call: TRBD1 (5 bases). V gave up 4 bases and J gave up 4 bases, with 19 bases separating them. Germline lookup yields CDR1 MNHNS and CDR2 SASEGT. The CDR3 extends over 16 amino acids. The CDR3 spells CASSGRLGVSSYGYTF. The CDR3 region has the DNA TGTGCCAGCAGTGGAAGATTGGGGGTCTCAAGCTATGGCTACACCTTC.

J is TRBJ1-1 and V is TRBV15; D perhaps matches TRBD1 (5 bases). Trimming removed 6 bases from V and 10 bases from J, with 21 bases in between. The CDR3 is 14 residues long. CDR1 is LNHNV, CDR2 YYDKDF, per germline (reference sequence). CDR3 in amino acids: CATSLEGEAWTAFF. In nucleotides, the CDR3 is TGTGCCACCAGTCTAGAAGGGGAAGCTTGGACAGCTTTCTTT.

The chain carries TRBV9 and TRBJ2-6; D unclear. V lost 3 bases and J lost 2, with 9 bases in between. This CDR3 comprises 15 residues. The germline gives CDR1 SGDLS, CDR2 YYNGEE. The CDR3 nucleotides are TGTGCCAGCAGCGCTGGGGTTGCTGGGGCCAACGTCCTGACTTTC. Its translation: CASSAGVAGANVLTF.

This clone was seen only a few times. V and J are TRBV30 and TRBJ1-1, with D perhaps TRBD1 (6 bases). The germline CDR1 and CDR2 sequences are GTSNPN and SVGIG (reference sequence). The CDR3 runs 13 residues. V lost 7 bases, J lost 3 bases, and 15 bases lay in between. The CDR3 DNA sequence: TGTGCCTCTGTGGGGGGGCCGTACACTGAAGCTTTCTTT. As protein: CASVGGPYTEAFF. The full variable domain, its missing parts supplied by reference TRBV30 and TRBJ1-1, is SQTIHQWPATLVQPVGSPLSLECTVEGTSNPNLYWYRQAAGRGLQLLFYSVGIGQISSEVPQNLSASRPQDRQFILSSKKLLLSDSGFYLCASVGGPYTEAFFGQGTRLTVV.

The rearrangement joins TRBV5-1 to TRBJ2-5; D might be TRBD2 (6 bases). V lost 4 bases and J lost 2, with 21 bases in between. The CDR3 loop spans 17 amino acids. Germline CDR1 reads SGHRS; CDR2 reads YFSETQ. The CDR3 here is CASSRGVGGKSQETQYF. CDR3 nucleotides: TGCGCCAGCAGCCGGGGCGTGGGCGGGAAATCTCAAGAGACCCAGTACTTC. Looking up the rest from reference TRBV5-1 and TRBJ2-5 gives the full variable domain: KAGVTQTPRYLIKTRGQQVTLSCSPISGHRSVSWYQQTPGQGLQFLFEYFSETQRNKGNFPGRFSGRQFSNSRSEMNVSTLELGDSALYLCASSRGVGGKSQETQYFGPGTRLLVL.

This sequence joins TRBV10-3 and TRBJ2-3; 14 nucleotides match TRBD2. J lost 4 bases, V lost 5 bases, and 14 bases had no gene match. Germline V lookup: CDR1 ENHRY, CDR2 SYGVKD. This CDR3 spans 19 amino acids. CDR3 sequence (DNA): TGTGCCATCAGTACGGGACTAGCGGGGGCCACGCGACGCGCAGATACGCAGTATTTT. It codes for CAISTGLAGATRRADTQYF.

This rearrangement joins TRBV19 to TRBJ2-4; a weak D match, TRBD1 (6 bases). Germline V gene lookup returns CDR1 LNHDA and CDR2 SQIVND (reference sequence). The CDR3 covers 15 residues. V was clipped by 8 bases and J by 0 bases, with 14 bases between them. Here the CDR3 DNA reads TGTGCCAGTCGGACAGAGGGGCTAGCCAAAAACATTCAGTACTTC. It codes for CASRTEGLAKNIQYF. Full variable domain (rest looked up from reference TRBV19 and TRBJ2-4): DGGITQSPKYLFRKEGQNVTLSCEQNLNHDAMYWYRQDPGQGLRLIYYSQIVNDFQKGDIAEGYSVSREKKESFPLTVTSAQKNPTAFYLCASRTEGLAKNIQYFGAGTRLSVL.

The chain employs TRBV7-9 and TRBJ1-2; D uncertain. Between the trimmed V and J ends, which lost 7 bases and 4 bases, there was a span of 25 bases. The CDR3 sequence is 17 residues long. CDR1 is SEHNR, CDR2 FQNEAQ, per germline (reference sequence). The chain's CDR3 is CASIPSPSSDASYGYTF. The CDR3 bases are TGTGCCAGCATCCCCAGCCCTTCGTCAGACGCATCCTATGGCTACACCTTC.